These 15 T cell receptor beta chains were sequenced from one sample in a study of regulatory T cells in long-lasting Graves disease. The time point denotes: newly diagnosed GD, antithyroid drugs for less than 3 months. Extracted PBMC RNA gave rise to the TCR library. Assembly of TCR beta libraries relied on iRepertoire HTBI primers together with Arm-PCR of CDR3 regions. TCRdb reprocessed the multiplex PCR reads with MiXCR, giving one entry per CDR3 protein. The sample contains hundreds of thousands of distinct CDR3 sequences, around 15% of which appear only once. Specimen: peripheral blood mononuclear cells (PBMCs), collected at new diagnosis, from a patient treated with antithyroid drugs. All receptors come from a female donor with Graves disease.

J is TRBJ2-3 and V is TRBV2, with unresolved D. This CDR3 is 12 amino acids long. Germline V lookup: CDR1 SNHLY, CDR2 FYNNEI. Trimming took off 3 bases at V and 7 bases at J, with 8 bases between the two ends. CDR3 coding DNA: TGTGCCAGCAGTGATCCGGTGCATACGCAGTATTTT. Its translation: CASSDPVHTQYF.

The chain joins TRBV20-1 to TRBJ1-1; TRBD1 might be the D (5 bases). Trimming pared 6 bases from V and 7 bases from J, leaving 12 bases between. CDR3 length equals 11 residues. From germline, CDR1 is DFQATT and CDR2 SNEGSKA (reference sequence). The CDR3 loop is CSAPGLNEAFF. CDR3 nucleotides: TGCAGTGCCCCAGGGTTAAATGAAGCTTTCTTT.

This clonotype was detected many times. J is TRBJ1-5 and V is TRBV2; D remains unclear. The V end was cut by 0 bases, the J end by 10 bases, with 10 bases between. The CDR3 totals 13 residues. From germline, CDR1 is SNHLY and CDR2 FYNNEI. The CDR3 coding sequence is TGTGCCAGCAGTGAAGCTCTCGGAGGCCCCCAGCATTTT. As protein: CASSEALGGPQHF.

This clonotype occurred many times. The chain couples TRBV18 to TRBJ2-1, with 8 bases matching TRBD1. CDR3 length: 15 residues. The V gene's germline CDR1 is KGHSH and CDR2 LQKENI. V was pared by 3 bases and J by 5 bases, with 6 bases of the junction left unmatched. CDR3 amino acids: CASSPPGQANNEQFF. The CDR3 nucleotides are TGTGCCAGCTCACCCCCGGGACAGGCCAACAATGAGCAGTTCTTC.

Many counts were recorded for this clonotype. The chain joins TRBV7-9 to TRBJ2-7, with 8 bases lining up with TRBD1. The V gene end was trimmed by 4 bases and the J gene end by 5 bases; junction bases not matched to a gene: 10. The CDR3 covers 15 residues. Germline V CDR1 and CDR2: SEHNR, FQNEAQ (reference sequence). The CDR3 DNA follows: TGTGCCAGCAGCTCCCGGACAGGGAGAATAGACGAGCAGTACTTC. Amino acid sequence: CASSSRTGRIDEQYF.

This clonotype occurred many times. The chain recombines TRBV12-3 or TRBV12-4 with TRBJ1-2; 8 bases match TRBD1. The CDR3 has 16 amino acids. V shed 6 bases and J 6 bases; nucleotides not matched to a gene: 15. Here the CDR3 DNA reads TGTGCCAGCAGCCGCCTAGCCGGGACAGGTACAAATGGCTACACCTTC. Translating it yields CASSRLAGTGTNGYTF.

About this clonotype itself: At one end the junction does not follow the germline gene, possibly because of a read error. The gene calls are TRBV5-1 and TRBJ1-2; TRBD1 is a possible D gene (5 bases). This CDR3 is built from 16 residues. CDR1 and CDR2 (germline): SGHRS, YFSETQ. The CDR3 spells CASSSASSGGRFGYTF. CDR3 bases: TGTGCCAGCAGCTCTGCATCCTCGGGGGGACGGTTTGGCTACACCTTC.

V is TRBV20-1 and J is TRBJ2-7, with D uncertain. V lost 6 bases to trimming and J lost 3 bases, with 18 bases between them. Germline loops: CDR1 DFQATT, CDR2 SNEGSKA (reference sequence). There are 14 residues in the CDR3. The CDR3, as DNA: TGCAGTGCCCCCGCCCCTGGCAGGTTCTACGAGCAGTACTTC. Protein sequence: CSAPAPGRFYEQYF.

This clonotype has at least ten counts. The V and J genes are TRBV12-3 or TRBV12-4 and TRBJ2-3; the D is unclear. With 7 bases removed from V and 4 bases from J, the gap between germline ends came to 9 bases. This CDR3 spans 12 amino acids. The CDR3 reads CASNEVPDTQYF. In DNA form, the CDR3 reads TGTGCCAGCAACGAGGTACCAGATACGCAGTATTTT.

Many counts were recorded for this clonotype. The chain recombines TRBV5-1 with TRBJ2-1, with 10 bases matching TRBD2. The CDR3 extends over 16 amino acids. Germline CDR1 is SGHRS and CDR2 is YFSETQ. The V and J ends lost 6 bases and 4 bases, in that order; junction bases with no gene match: 10. The CDR3 spells CASTKFGLAEYNEQFF. For the CDR3, the DNA is TGCGCCAGCACCAAATTCGGACTAGCGGAATACAATGAGCAGTTCTTC.

In this sample, this clonotype turned up many times. The gene calls are TRBV20-1 and TRBJ1-5, with D possibly being TRBD1 (6 bases). V lost 0 bases and J 3 bases, leaving 12 bases between the germline ends. The CDR3 runs to 15 residues. Germline CDR1 reads DFQATT; CDR2 reads SNEGSKA (reference sequence). The CDR3 DNA reads as TGCAGTGCTAGAGAATCCAGGGGCTCCAATCAGCCCCAGCATTTT. Translation gives CSARESRGSNQPQHF.

This clonotype was seen just once. The chain uses TRBV7-9 and TRBJ2-2; maybe TRBD1 (6 bases). This CDR3 is 13 amino acids long. V lost 4 bases to trimming and J lost 4 bases, with 7 bases between them. Per the germline V gene, CDR1 is SEHNR and CDR2 is FQNEAQ (reference sequence). CDR3 in DNA: TGTGCCAGCAGCTCGGACAGCACCGGGGAGCTGTTTTTT. This sequence encodes CASSSDSTGELFF.

The J gene is TRBJ2-7, the V gene TRBV5-1; D possibly corresponds to TRBD2 (7 bases). V was shortened by 5 bases and J by 2 bases, with 20 bases between the two germline ends. Germline V gene lookup returns CDR1 SGHRS and CDR2 YFSETQ. This CDR3 has 16 amino acids. CDR3 DNA sequence: TGCGCCAGCAGTCGTACAGGACGGGGGGCGACCTACGAGCAGTACTTC. It translates to CASSRTGRGATYEQYF.

This clonotype was counted many times. The chain recombines TRBV12-3 or TRBV12-4 with TRBJ2-1; the D gene could be TRBD1 or TRBD2 (5 bases each). The CDR3 runs 12 residues. Trimming cost V 7 bases and J 11 bases, with 15 bases left between them. CDR3 in amino acids: CASTDQGRKQFF. CDR3 in DNA: TGTGCCAGCACCGATCAGGGACGTAAGCAGTTCTTC.

This clonotype came up many times. V and J are TRBV5-1 and TRBJ1-1, with 7 bases lining up with TRBD1. Germline V gene sequence: CDR1 SGHRS, CDR2 YFSETQ. CDR3 length: 14 residues. The J segment lost 3 bases and the V segment lost 4 bases, leaving 6 bases of the junction unmatched. In DNA form, the CDR3 reads TGCGCCAGCAGCGGAGGGGGCGCGGACACTGAAGCTTTCTTT. Its translation is CASSGGGADTEAFF.